Below are 20 T cell receptor beta chains sequenced from a single sample in a study of OX40 agonist ivuxolimab in advanced cancers. The library relied on the immunoSEQ multiplex PCR assay. The table was pulled from immuneACCESS by TCRdb, which kept in-frame rearrangements only. Such tables lose some clones; where checked, under half of the loss comes from unresolved V genes, and the rest has no known cause. For this sample there are about 73,000 clones; about 92% appear just once. The ten largest clones take up approximately 9.3% of the sample. Sample: CD4+ or CD8+ T cells sorted from blood, taken in a trial of the OX40 agonist ivuxolimab. These receptors originate from an adult with an advanced solid tumor such as melanoma, head and neck, liver or kidney cancer.

The V and J genes are TRBV11-2 and TRBJ2-1; 9 positions agree with TRBD1. After removal of 6 bases from V and 8 bases from J, the junction contained 8 bases not matched to a gene. The CDR3 is 14 residues long. CDR1 SGHAT and CDR2 FQNNGV come from the germline V gene. Here the CDR3 reads CASSSQGATDEQFF. As DNA, the CDR3 is TGTGCCAGCAGTTCACAGGGGGCGACGGATGAGCAGTTCTTC. The complete variable domain, with remaining parts taken from reference TRBV11-2 and TRBJ2-1, reads EAGVAQSPRYKIIEKRQSVAFWCNPISGHATLYWYQQILGQGPKLLIQFQNNGVVDDSQLPKDRFSAERLKGVDSTLKIQPAKLEDSAVYLCASSSQGATDEQFFGPGTRLTVL.

This chain connects TRBV7-6 to TRBJ2-1, with 9 bases matching TRBD1. CDR1 and CDR2 (germline): SGHVS, FNYEAQ. The CDR3 has 18 residues. V lost 1 base to trimming and J lost 1 base; unmatched junction nucleotides: 8. CDR3 sequence reads: CASSLGAVGTGSYNEQFF. The CDR3 DNA follows: TGTGCCAGCAGCTTAGGAGCAGTGGGGACAGGGTCCTACAATGAGCAGTTCTTC.

This sequence joins TRBV7-9 and TRBJ1-1, with 7 bases matching TRBD1. With 5 bases clipped from V and 1 base from J, the junction kept 7 bases outside the gene matches. The CDR3 has 15 residues. Germline loops: CDR1 SEHNR, CDR2 FQNEAQ (reference sequence). CDR3 bases: TGTGCCAGCAGCGCCGGGGACAGAGGGAACACTGAAGCTTTCTTT. This encodes CASSAGDRGNTEAFF.

The rearrangement uses TRBV19 and TRBJ2-1; TRBD2 matches 7 bases. V was clipped by 5 bases and J by 5 bases; unmatched bases: 12. The CDR3 consists of 16 residues. Germline loops: CDR1 LNHDA, CDR2 SQIVND (reference sequence). The chain's CDR3 is CASSSRTSGANNEQFF. CDR3 nucleotide sequence: TGTGCCAGTAGTTCGCGGACTAGTGGCGCTAACAATGAGCAGTTCTTC. Drawing the rest from reference TRBV19 and TRBJ2-1, the complete variable domain is DGGITQSPKYLFRKEGQNVTLSCEQNLNHDAMYWYRQDPGQGLRLIYYSQIVNDFQKGDIAEGYSVSREKKESFPLTVTSAQKNPTAFYLCASSSRTSGANNEQFFGPGTRLTVL.

The chain has TRBV4-1 and TRBJ1-1; 7 bases match TRBD1. The CDR3 spans 13 residues. The V gene end was trimmed by 1 base and the J gene end by 5 bases; junction bases not matched to a gene: 1. The V gene's germline CDR1 is MGHRA and CDR2 YSYEKL. The CDR3 protein is CASSQVDRTEAFF. CDR3 bases: TGCGCCAGCAGCCAAGTGGACAGGACTGAAGCTTTCTTT.

The chain has TRBV4-3 and TRBJ2-1, with TRBD1 matching 7 bases. The V segment lost 0 bases and the J segment 3 bases; nucleotides outside the gene matches: 11. This CDR3 is built from 18 residues. CDR1 is LGHNA, CDR2 YSLEER, per germline. CDR3: CASSQDRPPTGNYNEQFF. CDR3 bases: TGCGCCAGCAGCCAAGATCGCCCCCCGACAGGGAACTACAATGAGCAGTTCTTC.

The chain has TRBV6-5 and TRBJ1-2; a weak D match, TRBD1 (5 bases). The CDR3 runs to 16 residues. The germline V gene has CDR1 MNHEY and CDR2 SVGAGI. Deletions cut 0 bases from V and 4 bases from J, with 15 bases between. As DNA, the CDR3 is TGTGCCAGCAGTTACTCGACAGACCTTGCGGGCTATGGCTACACCTTC. Protein: CASSYSTDLAGYGYTF.

The chain's CDR3 is CASSSRDRGYEQYF. The CDR3 nucleotides are TGTGCCAGCAGCTCCCGGGACAGGGGTTACGAGCAGTACTTC. The chain couples TRBV9 to TRBJ2-7, with TRBD1 identical over 10 bases. The germline V gene has CDR1 SGDLS and CDR2 YYNGEE. This CDR3 has 14 residues. The ends lost 4 bases at V and 4 bases at J; junction bases unmatched: 5.

The rearrangement joins TRBV10-3 to TRBJ2-7; a weak D match, TRBD1 (6 bases). The germline V and J ends were trimmed by 3 bases and 1 base, with 10 bases remaining between them. Per germline, CDR1 ENHRY and CDR2 SYGVKD. The CDR3 extends over 14 amino acids. CDR3 coding DNA: TGTGCCATCAGTGATGTACAGGGATCCTACGAGCAGTACTTC. Translated: CAISDVQGSYEQYF.

The genes are TRBV6-6 and TRBJ1-4; no definite D call. CDR3 length equals 11 residues. V was pared by 6 bases and J by 7 bases, with 6 bases between. Germline CDR1 reads MNHNY; CDR2 reads SVGAGI (reference sequence). The CDR3 DNA follows: TGTGCCAGCAGGGTGGGTGAAAAACTGTTTTTT. This codes for CASRVGEKLFF.

The DNA for the CDR3 is TGTGCCAGCAGCTTGGGACAGGGGCCCGGGGAGCTGTTTTTT. Protein sequence: CASSLGQGPGELFF. This chain links TRBV5-6 with TRBJ2-2, with TRBD1 matching 8 bases. The CDR3 is 14 amino acids. Germline V CDR1 and CDR2: SGHDT, YYEEEE. J was trimmed by 6 bases and V by 0 bases; bases with no gene match: 1.

This CDR3 is CASSLPGTRNTIYF. The CDR3 bases are TGTGCCAGCAGCTTACCGGGGACCCGGAACACCATATATTTT. The chain recombines TRBV7-9 with TRBJ1-3, with a weak D call TRBD1 (5 bases). There are 14 residues in the CDR3. Germline CDR1 is SEHNR and CDR2 is FQNEAQ (reference sequence). Trimming took 2 bases from V and 7 from J, leaving 12 bases between them.

This clone was seen a single time. The chain has TRBV9 and TRBJ2-7; D unclear. Germline loops: CDR1 SGDLS, CDR2 YYNGEE. Trimming took off 4 bases at V and 3 bases at J, with 14 bases between the two ends. The CDR3 loop spans 14 amino acids. The CDR3 spells CASSPPSRHYEQYF. The CDR3 nucleotides are TGTGCCAGCAGCCCCCCGTCGAGGCACTACGAGCAGTACTTC.

V usage is TRBV6-7 and J usage is TRBJ1-5; maybe TRBD1 (5 bases). TRBV6-7 is an ORF, with its function uncertain. The CDR3 is made up of 15 amino acids. Trimming stripped 5 bases from V and 2 bases from J, with 13 bases between. The CDR3, as DNA: TGTGCCAGCAGTAGAGGGGTTGTGCGCAATCAGCCCCAGCATTTT. It is translated as CASSRGVVRNQPQHF.

V and J are TRBV9 and TRBJ1-3, with 7 bases that match TRBD1. V shed 3 bases, J shed 8 bases, and the junction held 11 bases outside the gene matches. The CDR3 sequence is 15 residues long. Germline lookup yields CDR1 SGDLS and CDR2 YYNGEE. This CDR3 is CASSDTGESLYTIYF. The CDR3 nucleotides are TGTGCCAGCAGCGACACAGGGGAGAGCTTGTACACCATATATTTT.

The chain combines TRBV19 with TRBJ1-6; a possible D gene is TRBD1 (5 bases). Germline V gene sequence: CDR1 LNHDA, CDR2 SQIVND (reference sequence). V was pared by 5 bases and J by 7 bases, with 18 bases between. The CDR3 length is 16 residues. CDR3 sequence (DNA): TGTGCCAGTAGTCCTTCCCCCAGCGGGGGGAATTCACCCCTCCACTTT. This codes for CASSPSPSGGNSPLHF.

There are a few counts of this clone. CDR3 nucleotides: TGTGCCAGAACCTCGGGGGATAACTATGGCTACACCTTC. Amino acids: CARTSGDNYGYTF. The chain carries TRBV2 and TRBJ1-2; D perhaps matches TRBD1 (5 bases). Germline lookup yields CDR1 SNHLY and CDR2 FYNNEI. Trimming pared 9 bases from V and 1 base from J, leaving 12 bases between. The CDR3 totals 13 residues. The complete variable domain, with remaining parts taken from reference TRBV2 and TRBJ1-2, reads EPEVTQTPSHQVTQMGQEVILRCVPISNHLYFYWYRQILGQKVEFLVSFYNNEISEKSEIFDDQFSVERPDGSNFTLKIRSTKLEDSAMYFCARTSGDNYGYTFGSGTRLTVV.

The chain employs TRBV4-3 and TRBJ2-7, with D unclear. The V gene's germline CDR1 is LGHNA and CDR2 YSLEER. There are 14 residues in the CDR3. Trimming left V 1 base short and J 4 bases short, with 11 bases between. This CDR3 is CASSQVPEGYEQYF. DNA of the CDR3: TGCGCCAGCAGCCAAGTGCCGGAAGGGTACGAGCAGTACTTC.

The rearrangement uses TRBV6-6 and TRBJ2-7; possibly TRBD2 for D (6 bases). Germline CDR1 and CDR2: MNHNY and SVGAGI (reference sequence). CDR3 length: 13 residues. V was clipped by 2 bases and J by 3 bases, with 8 bases between them. CDR3 sequence reads: CASSYGGFYEQYF. The CDR3 nucleotides are TGTGCCAGCAGTTACGGGGGGTTCTACGAGCAGTACTTC.

The V call is TRBV19, the J call TRBJ2-2, with D possibly matching TRBD1 (5 bases). V lost 3 bases and J lost 6, with 11 bases in between. CDR3 length equals 14 residues. In germline, CDR1 is LNHDA, CDR2 SQIVND (reference sequence). CDR3 coding DNA: TGTGCCAGTAGTATCCAGGGAACCGCCGGGGAGCTGTTTTTT. Its translation: CASSIQGTAGELFF. Complete variable domain (other parts from reference TRBV19 and TRBJ2-2): DGGITQSPKYLFRKEGQNVTLSCEQNLNHDAMYWYRQDPGQGLRLIYYSQIVNDFQKGDIAEGYSVSREKKESFPLTVTSAQKNPTAFYLCASSIQGTAGELFFGEGSRLTVL.